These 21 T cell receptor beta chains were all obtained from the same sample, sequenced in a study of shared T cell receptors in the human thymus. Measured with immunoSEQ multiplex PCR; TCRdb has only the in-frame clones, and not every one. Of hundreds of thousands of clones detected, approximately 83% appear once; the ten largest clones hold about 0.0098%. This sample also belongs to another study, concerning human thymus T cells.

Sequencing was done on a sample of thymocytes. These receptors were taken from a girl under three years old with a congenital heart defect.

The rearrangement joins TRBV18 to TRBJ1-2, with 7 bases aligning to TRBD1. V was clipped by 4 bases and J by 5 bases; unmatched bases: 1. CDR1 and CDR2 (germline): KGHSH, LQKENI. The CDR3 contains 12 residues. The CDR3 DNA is TGTGCCAGCTCACGACAGGGATATGGCTACACCTTC. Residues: CASSRQGYGYTF.

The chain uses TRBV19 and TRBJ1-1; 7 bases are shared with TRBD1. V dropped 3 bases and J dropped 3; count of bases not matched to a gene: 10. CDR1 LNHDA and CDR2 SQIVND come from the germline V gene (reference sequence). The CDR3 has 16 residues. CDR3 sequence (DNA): TGTGCCAGTAGTATGAAGAGGGGGCACGTACACACTGAAGCTTTCTTT. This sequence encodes CASSMKRGHVHTEAFF.

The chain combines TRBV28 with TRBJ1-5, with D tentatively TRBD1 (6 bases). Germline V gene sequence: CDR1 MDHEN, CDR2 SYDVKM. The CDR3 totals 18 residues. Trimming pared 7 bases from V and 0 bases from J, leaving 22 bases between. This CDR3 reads CASTKVHTGTTSNQPQHF. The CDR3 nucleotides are TGTGCCAGCACAAAGGTTCACACCGGGACAACTAGCAATCAGCCCCAGCATTTT. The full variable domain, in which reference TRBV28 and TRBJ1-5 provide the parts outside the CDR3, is DVKVTQSSRYLVKRTGEKVFLECVQDMDHENMFWYRQDPGLGLRLIYFSYDVKMKEKGDIPEGYSVSREKKERFSLILESASTNQTSMYLCASTKVHTGTTSNQPQHFGDGTRLSIL.

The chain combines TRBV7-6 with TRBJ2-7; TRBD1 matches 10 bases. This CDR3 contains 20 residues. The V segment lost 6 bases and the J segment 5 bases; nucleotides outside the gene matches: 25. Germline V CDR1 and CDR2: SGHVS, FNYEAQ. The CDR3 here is CASSSLDSSGGQGPLDEQYF. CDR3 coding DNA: TGTGCCAGCAGTTCCCTAGATTCGTCGGGGGGACAGGGGCCTCTGGACGAGCAGTACTTC.

CDR3 amino acids: CATSRDRQGRGETQYF. The CDR3 nucleotides are TGTGCCACCAGCAGAGATCGACAGGGACGGGGAGAGACCCAGTACTTC. The genes are TRBV15 and TRBJ2-5, with 7 nucleotides matching TRBD1. V lost 0 bases and J lost 4; bases outside the gene matches: 8. Germline values: CDR1 LNHNV, CDR2 YYDKDF (reference sequence). This CDR3 contains 16 residues.

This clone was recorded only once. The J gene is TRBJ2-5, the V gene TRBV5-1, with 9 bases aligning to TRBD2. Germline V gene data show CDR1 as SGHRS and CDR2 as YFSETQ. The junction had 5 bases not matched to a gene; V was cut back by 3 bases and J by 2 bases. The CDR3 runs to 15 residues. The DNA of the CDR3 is TGCGCCAGCAGCTCCGGGCTAGCGGGGCAAGAGACCCAGTACTTC. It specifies CASSSGLAGQETQYF.

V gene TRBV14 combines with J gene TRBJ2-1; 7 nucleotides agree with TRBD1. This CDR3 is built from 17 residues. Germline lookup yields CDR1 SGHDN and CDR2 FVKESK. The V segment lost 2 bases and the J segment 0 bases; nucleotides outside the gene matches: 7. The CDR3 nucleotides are TGTGCCAGCAGCCAACCTCCGACAGGGAGCTCCTACAATGAGCAGTTCTTC. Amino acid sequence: CASSQPPTGSSYNEQFF.

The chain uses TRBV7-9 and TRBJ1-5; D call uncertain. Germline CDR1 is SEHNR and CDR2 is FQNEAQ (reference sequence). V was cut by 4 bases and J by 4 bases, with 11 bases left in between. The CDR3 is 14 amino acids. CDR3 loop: CASSSQRDNQPQHF. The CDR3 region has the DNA TGTGCCAGCAGCTCACAGAGGGATAATCAGCCCCAGCATTTT.

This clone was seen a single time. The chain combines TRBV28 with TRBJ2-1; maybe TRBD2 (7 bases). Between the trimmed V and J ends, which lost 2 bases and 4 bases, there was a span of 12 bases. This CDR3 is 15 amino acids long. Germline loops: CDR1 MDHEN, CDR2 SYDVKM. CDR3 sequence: CASSLGRGPYNEQFF. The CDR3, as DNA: TGTGCCAGCAGTTTAGGGCGGGGGCCATACAATGAGCAGTTCTTC.

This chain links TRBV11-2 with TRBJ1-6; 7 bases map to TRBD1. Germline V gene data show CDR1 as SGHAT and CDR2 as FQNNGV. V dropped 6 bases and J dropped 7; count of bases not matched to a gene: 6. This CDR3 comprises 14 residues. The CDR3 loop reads CASSKTGPNSPLHF. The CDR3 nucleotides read TGTGCCAGCAGTAAGACAGGGCCCAATTCACCCCTCCACTTT. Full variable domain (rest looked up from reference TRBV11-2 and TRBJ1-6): EAGVAQSPRYKIIEKRQSVAFWCNPISGHATLYWYQQILGQGPKLLIQFQNNGVVDDSQLPKDRFSAERLKGVDSTLKIQPAKLEDSAVYLCASSKTGPNSPLHFGNGTRLTVT.

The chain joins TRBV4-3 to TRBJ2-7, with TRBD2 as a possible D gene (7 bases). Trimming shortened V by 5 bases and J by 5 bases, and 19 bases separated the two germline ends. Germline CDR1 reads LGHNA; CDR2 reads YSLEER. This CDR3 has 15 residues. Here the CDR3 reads CASSNEAGAMHEQYF. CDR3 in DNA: TGCGCCAGCAGCAACGAGGCGGGGGCGATGCACGAGCAGTACTTC.

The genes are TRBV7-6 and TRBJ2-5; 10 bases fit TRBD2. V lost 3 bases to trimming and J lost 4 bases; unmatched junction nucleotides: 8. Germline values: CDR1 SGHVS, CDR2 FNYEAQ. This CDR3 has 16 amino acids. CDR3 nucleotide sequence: TGTGCCAGCAGCTTGACGGTTCGGACTAGCGGAGAGACCCAGTACTTC. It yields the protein CASSLTVRTSGETQYF.

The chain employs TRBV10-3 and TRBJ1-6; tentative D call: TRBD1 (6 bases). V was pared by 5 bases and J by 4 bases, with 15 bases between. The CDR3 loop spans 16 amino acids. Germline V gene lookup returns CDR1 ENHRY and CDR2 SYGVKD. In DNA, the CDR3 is TGTGCCATCAGTAAACAGGGCCCGCTTTATAATTCACCCCTCCACTTT. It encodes CAISKQGPLYNSPLHF.

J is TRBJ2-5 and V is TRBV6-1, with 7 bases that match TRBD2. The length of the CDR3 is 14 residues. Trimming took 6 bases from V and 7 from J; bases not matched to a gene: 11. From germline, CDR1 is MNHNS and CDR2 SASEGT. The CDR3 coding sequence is TGTGCCAGCAGACCGGGACTACCTCGGGGGACCCAGTACTTC. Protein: CASRPGLPRGTQYF.

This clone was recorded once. The CDR3 sequence: CASRYGTGDNYGYTF. The DNA of the CDR3 is TGTGCCAGCAGATACGGCACAGGGGATAACTATGGCTACACCTTC. This rearrangement joins TRBV5-4 to TRBJ1-2; 7 nucleotides agree with TRBD1. CDR1 is SGHNT, CDR2 YYREEE, per germline (reference sequence). CDR3 length: 15 residues. Trimming at V came to 5 bases and at J to 1 base, leaving 8 bases not matched to a gene. The complete variable domain, with remaining parts taken from reference TRBV5-4 and TRBJ1-2, reads ETGVTQSPTHLIKTRGQQVTLRCSSQSGHNTVSWYQQALGQGPQFIFQYYREEENGRGNFPPRFSGLQFPNYSSELNVNALELDDSALYLCASRYGTGDNYGYTFGSGTRLTVV.

Here the CDR3 DNA reads TGTGCCAGCTCCCCAGGGCCGGGACAGGGAAGCTATGGCTACACCTTC. Protein: CASSPGPGQGSYGYTF. The chain has TRBV18 and TRBJ1-2, with TRBD1 identical over 9 bases. The V segment lost 6 bases and the J segment 4 bases; nucleotides outside the gene matches: 12. The CDR3 has 16 residues. Germline lookup yields CDR1 KGHSH and CDR2 LQKENI.

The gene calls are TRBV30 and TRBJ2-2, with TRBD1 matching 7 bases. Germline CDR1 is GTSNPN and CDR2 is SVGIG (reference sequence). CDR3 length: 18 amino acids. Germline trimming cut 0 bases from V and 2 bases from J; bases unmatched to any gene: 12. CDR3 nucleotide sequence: TGTGCCTGGAGTGTACGGACAGGTACAGGGCCAAACACCGGGGAGCTGTTTTTT. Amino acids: CAWSVRTGTGPNTGELFF.

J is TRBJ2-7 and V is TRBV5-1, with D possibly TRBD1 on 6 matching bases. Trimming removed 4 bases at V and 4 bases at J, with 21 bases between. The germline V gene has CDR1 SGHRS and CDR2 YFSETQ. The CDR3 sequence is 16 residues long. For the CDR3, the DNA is TGCGCCAGCAGCCCGGAGGAGCAGGGGCCCTGGTACGAGCAGTACTTC. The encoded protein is CASSPEEQGPWYEQYF.

The CDR3 spells CASSPTNDSKETQYF. Written as DNA, the CDR3 is TGTGCCAGCAGCCCCACTAACGACAGTAAAGAGACCCAGTACTTC. The chain joins TRBV6-1 to TRBJ2-5; D is possibly TRBD1 (5 bases). V was shortened by 6 bases and J by 3 bases, with 17 bases between the two germline ends. The CDR3 runs 15 residues. Looked up from germline, CDR1 is MNHNS and CDR2 is SASEGT.

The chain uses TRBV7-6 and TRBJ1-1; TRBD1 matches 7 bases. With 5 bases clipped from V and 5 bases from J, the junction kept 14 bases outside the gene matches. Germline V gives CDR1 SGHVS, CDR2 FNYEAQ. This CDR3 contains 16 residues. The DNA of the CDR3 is TGTGCCAGCAGCCCCACTATGGGACAGTGCATGACTGAAGCTTTCTTT. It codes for CASSPTMGQCMTEAFF.

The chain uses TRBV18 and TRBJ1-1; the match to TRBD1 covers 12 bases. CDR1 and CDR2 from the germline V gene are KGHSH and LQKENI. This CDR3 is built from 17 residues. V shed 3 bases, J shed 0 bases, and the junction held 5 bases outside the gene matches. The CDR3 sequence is CASSPRDRGRLNTEAFF. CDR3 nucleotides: TGTGCCAGCTCACCCCGGGACAGGGGGCGGTTGAACACTGAAGCTTTCTTT.